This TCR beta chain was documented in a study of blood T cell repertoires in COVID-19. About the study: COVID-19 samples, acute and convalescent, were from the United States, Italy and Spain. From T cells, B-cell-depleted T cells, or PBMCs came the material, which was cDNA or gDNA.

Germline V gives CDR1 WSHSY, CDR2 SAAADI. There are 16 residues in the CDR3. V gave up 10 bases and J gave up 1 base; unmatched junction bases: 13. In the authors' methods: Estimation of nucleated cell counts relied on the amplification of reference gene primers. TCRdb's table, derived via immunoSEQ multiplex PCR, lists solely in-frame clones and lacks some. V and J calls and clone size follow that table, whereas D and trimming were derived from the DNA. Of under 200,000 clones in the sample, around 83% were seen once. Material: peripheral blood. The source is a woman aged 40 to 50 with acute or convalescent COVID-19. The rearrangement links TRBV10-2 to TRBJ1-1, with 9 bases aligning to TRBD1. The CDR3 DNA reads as TGCGCCACCGAGACAGGGGGAGACGGAGGGAACACTGAAGCTTTCTTT. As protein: CATETGGDGGNTEAFF.